The T cell receptor beta chain under discussion was sequenced for a study of T cell responses to AZD1222 COVID-19 vaccine. Overall study findings and caveats: A mostly white British donor set with more females was recruited, and clonal diversity was possibly underestimated. In all cases, repertoires were sampled only after the peak T cell response.

The method was immunoSEQ multiplex PCR; TCRdb's version includes in-frame clones alone and lacks a portion of them. The table has under 200,000 clones, approximately 90% seen once; the top ten hold around 4%. This CDR3 region has 14 residues. Looked up from germline, CDR1 is SGHRS and CDR2 is YFSETQ. V dropped 4 bases and J dropped 7; count of bases not matched to a gene: 10. As concerns this clone: The antigen is unknown.

This TCR derives from an adult in good health. The sample was peripheral blood, taken on day 0 of AZD1222 vaccination. This sequence joins TRBV5-1 and TRBJ1-2; TRBD1 agrees at 7 bases. The CDR3 spells CASSPEGQMVGYTF. The CDR3 DNA follows: TGCGCCAGCAGCCCTGAGGGACAGATGGTTGGCTACACCTTC.